One and the same sample provided the 7 T cell receptor beta chains below, sequenced in a study of blood T cell repertoires in COVID-19. Assay: immunoSEQ multiplex PCR; the TCRdb copy retains only in-frame clones and omits some. Of about 220,000 clones listed, nearly 90% were seen once; the top ten hold around 16%. The sequenced sample consisted of PBMCs or T cells enriched from blood (not recorded which). The origin of the receptors is a man aged 30 to 39 who had been exposed to COVID-19.

This chain joins TRBV7-7 and TRBJ2-5; D uncertain. The germline gives CDR1 SSHAT, CDR2 FNYEAQ (reference sequence). Deletions cut 4 bases from V and 9 bases from J, with 15 bases between. The CDR3 is 13 amino acids. The chain's CDR3 is CASSSSGLSAQYF. DNA for the CDR3: TGTGCCAGCAGCTCCTCAGGTCTTTCGGCCCAGTACTTC.

The V gene is TRBV5-1, the J gene TRBJ2-2; TRBD1 agrees at 11 bases. The CDR3 is 17 amino acids. Germline-derived CDR1 and CDR2 are SGHRS and YFSETQ. Trimming cost V 3 bases and J 6 bases; bases outside gene matches: 10. The CDR3 DNA reads TGCGCCAGCAGCTGGACAGGGGGCGAGGTCAACCCCGGGGAGCTGTTTTTT. As protein: CASSWTGGEVNPGELFF.

The chain links TRBV2 to TRBJ1-1; D is possibly TRBD1 (5 bases). V was pared by 5 bases and J by 5 bases, with 15 bases between. This CDR3 is built from 14 residues. CDR1 is SNHLY and CDR2 is FYNNEI in the germline V gene. In nucleotides, the CDR3 is TGTGCCAGCAGTCCAATGGACCGGGGGACTGAAGCTTTCTTT. Residues: CASSPMDRGTEAFF.

The rearrangement uses TRBV4-1 and TRBJ2-6; 10 nucleotides align to TRBD1. CDR1 MGHRA and CDR2 YSYEKL come from the germline V gene. The CDR3 is 19 residues long. Unmatched junction bases numbered 10, after V lost 3 bases and J lost 2 bases. In DNA, the CDR3 is TGCGCCAGCAGCCAGGTGAGGGACAGGGGTCTTCCTGGGGCCAACGTCCTGACTTTC. This sequence encodes CASSQVRDRGLPGANVLTF.

The chain recombines TRBV15 with TRBJ1-3, with D perhaps matching TRBD1 (6 bases). The CDR3 consists of 16 residues. The germline CDR1 and CDR2 sequences are LNHNV and YYDKDF (reference sequence). V was trimmed by 5 bases and J by 0 bases, leaving 14 bases between them. The CDR3 loop is CATSVQGPLSGNTIYF. The CDR3 DNA sequence: TGTGCCACCAGCGTACAGGGCCCGCTCTCTGGAAACACCATATATTTT.

A single count supports this clone. V and J are TRBV28 and TRBJ2-1; 10 nucleotides match TRBD1. With 5 bases clipped from V and 7 bases from J, the junction kept 11 bases outside the gene matches. This CDR3 spans 16 amino acids. Germline V CDR1 and CDR2: MDHEN, SYDVKM. The CDR3 coding sequence is TGTGCCAGCAGTAGCCCCGGGACAGGGGTTCGTAATGAGCAGTTCTTC. Protein: CASSSPGTGVRNEQFF.

V gene TRBV2 combines with J gene TRBJ2-7; maybe TRBD1 (6 bases). The CDR3 sequence is 14 residues long. Germline assignment: CDR1 SNHLY and CDR2 FYNNEI. Trimming removed 3 bases from V and 3 bases from J, with 12 bases in between. The CDR3 spells CASSEGHDFYEQYF. The CDR3 nucleotides read TGTGCCAGCAGTGAGGGACACGACTTCTACGAGCAGTACTTC.